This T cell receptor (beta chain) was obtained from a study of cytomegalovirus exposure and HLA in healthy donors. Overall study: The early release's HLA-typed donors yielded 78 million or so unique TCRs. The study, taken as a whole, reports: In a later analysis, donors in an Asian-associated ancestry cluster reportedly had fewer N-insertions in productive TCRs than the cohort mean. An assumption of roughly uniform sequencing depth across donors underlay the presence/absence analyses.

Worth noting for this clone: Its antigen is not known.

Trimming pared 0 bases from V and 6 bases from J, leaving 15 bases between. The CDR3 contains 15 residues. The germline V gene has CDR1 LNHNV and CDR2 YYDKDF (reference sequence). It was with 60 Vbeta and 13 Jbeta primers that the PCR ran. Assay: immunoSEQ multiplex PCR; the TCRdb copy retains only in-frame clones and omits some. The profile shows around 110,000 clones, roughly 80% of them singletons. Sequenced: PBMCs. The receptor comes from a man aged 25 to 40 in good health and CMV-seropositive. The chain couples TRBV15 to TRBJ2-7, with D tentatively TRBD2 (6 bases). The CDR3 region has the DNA TGTGCCACCAGCAGAGATTTGGGGTCGCGGGGCGAGCAGTACTTC. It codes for CATSRDLGSRGEQYF.